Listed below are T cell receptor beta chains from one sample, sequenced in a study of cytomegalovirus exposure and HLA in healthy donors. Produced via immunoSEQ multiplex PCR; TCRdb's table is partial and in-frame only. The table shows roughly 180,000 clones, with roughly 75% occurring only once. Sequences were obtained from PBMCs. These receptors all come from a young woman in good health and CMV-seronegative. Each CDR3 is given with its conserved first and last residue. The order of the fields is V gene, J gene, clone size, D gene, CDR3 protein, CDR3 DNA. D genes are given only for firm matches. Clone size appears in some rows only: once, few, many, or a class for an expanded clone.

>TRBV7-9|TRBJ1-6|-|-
CASSTDGNSPLHF
TGTGCCAGCAGCACAGACGGAAATTCACCCCTCCACTTT
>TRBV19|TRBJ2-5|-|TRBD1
CASSTRTGPQETQYF
TGTGCCAGTAGTACCCGGACAGGACCCCAAGAGACCCAGTACTTC
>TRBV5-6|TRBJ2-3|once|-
CASSLVGPTQNTQYF
TGTGCCAGCAGCTTGGTGGGCCCGACGCAAAATACGCAGTATTTT
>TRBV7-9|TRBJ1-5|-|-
CASSPHHGDSNQPQHF
TGTGCCAGCAGCCCCCACCACGGGGATAGCAATCAGCCCCAGCATTTT
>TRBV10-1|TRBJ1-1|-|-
CASSESRTALNTEAFF
TGCGCCAGCAGTGAGTCGCGGACAGCATTGAACACTGAAGCTTTCTTT
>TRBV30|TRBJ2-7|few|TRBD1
CAWADRGRGEQYF
TGTGCCTGGGCCGACAGGGGGCGGGGGGAGCAGTACTTC
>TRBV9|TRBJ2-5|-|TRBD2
CASSVRGGGSGETQYF
TGTGCCAGCAGCGTACGGGGGGGAGGCAGCGGGGAGACCCAGTACTTC
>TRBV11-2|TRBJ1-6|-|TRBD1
CASSLGQGGFTLHF
TGTGCCAGCAGCCTGGGACAGGGAGGTTTCACCCTCCACTTT
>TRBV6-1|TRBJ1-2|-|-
CASSEAARNYGYTF
TGTGCCAGCAGTGAAGCAGCACGGAACTATGGCTACACCTTC
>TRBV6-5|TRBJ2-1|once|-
CASSSSEGTYNEQFF
TGTGCCAGCAGTTCCTCGGAGGGCACCTACAATGAGCAGTTCTTC
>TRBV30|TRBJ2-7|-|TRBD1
CAWRRGLSSHEQYF
TGTGCCTGGAGGAGGGGGCTCAGCTCCCACGAGCAGTACTTC
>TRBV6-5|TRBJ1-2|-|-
CASSYTPTGSGYGYTF
TGTGCCAGCAGTTACACCCCGACCGGGTCGGGCTATGGCTACACCTTC
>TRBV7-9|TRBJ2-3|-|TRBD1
CASSFPPGQGTDTQYF
TGTGCCAGCAGCTTTCCCCCGGGACAGGGAACAGATACGCAGTATTTT
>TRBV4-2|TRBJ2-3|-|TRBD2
CASSQDWGLGLAGVGDTQYF
TGTGCCAGCAGCCAAGATTGGGGGCTTGGACTAGCGGGGGTGGGAGATACGCAGTATTTT
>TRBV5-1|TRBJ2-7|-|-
CASSPRTIYSEQYF
TGCGCCAGCAGCCCCCGGACTATCTATTCCGAGCAGTACTTC
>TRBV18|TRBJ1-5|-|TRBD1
CASSGQGAVDSNQPQHF
TGTGCCAGCTCCGGACAGGGGGCGGTCGATAGCAATCAGCCCCAGCATTTT
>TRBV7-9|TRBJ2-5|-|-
CASSRRDSGVGTQYF
TGTGCCAGCAGCCGACGGGACTCGGGAGTGGGGACCCAGTACTTC
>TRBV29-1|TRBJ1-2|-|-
CSVVGAKSLNYGYTF
TGCAGCGTTGTCGGTGCTAAGTCTCTTAACTATGGCTACACCTTC
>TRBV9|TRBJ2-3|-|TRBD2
CASSETSGSTDTQYF
TGTGCCAGCAGCGAGACTAGCGGTTCCACAGATACGCAGTATTTT
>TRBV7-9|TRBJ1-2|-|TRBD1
CASSLPGTGSGYTF
TGTGCCAGCAGCCTCCCCGGGACAGGGAGCGGCTACACCTTC
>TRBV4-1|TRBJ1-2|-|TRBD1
CASSPGGPRIDYGYTF
TGCGCCAGCAGCCCAGGGGGGCCGAGGATAGACTATGGCTACACCTTC
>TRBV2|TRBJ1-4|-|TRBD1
CASSVQGARWKEKLFF
TGTGCCAGCAGTGTACAGGGGGCGAGATGGAAAGAAAAACTGTTTTTT
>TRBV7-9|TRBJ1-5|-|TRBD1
CASSLGQGVQLHQPQHF
TGTGCCAGCAGCTTAGGGCAGGGGGTCCAGCTTCATCAGCCCCAGCATTTT
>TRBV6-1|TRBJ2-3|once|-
CASSLGGRADTQYF
TGTGCCAGCAGTTTGGGGGGGCGAGCAGATACGCAGTATTTT
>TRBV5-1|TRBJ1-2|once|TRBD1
CASSTQTGVYGYTF
TGCGCCAGCAGCACCCAGACAGGGGTGTATGGCTACACCTTC
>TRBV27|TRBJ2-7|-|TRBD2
CASSIRSGGLYEQYF
TGTGCCAGCAGTATCCGTAGCGGGGGCCTATACGAGCAGTACTTC
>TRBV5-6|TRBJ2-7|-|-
CASSSRDSGLGQYF
TGTGCCAGCAGCTCGAGGGACAGCGGGCTCGGGCAGTACTTC
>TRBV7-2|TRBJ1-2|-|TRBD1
CASSPSGTGSDYGYTF
TGTGCCAGCAGCCCATCCGGGACAGGGTCAGACTATGGCTACACCTTC
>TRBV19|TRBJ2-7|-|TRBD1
CASSTNGQGYEQYF
TGTGCCAGTAGTACTAACGGACAGGGCTACGAGCAGTACTTC
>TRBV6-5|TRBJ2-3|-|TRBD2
CASSGGGGSDTQYF
TGTGCCAGCTCTGGGGGCGGGGGGTCAGATACGCAGTATTTT
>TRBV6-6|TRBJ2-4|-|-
CASRSDGLAKNIQYF
TGTGCCAGCAGAAGTGACGGACTAGCCAAAAACATTCAGTACTTC
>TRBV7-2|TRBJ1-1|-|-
CASSLVHTGNTEAFF
TGTGCCAGCAGCTTAGTCCATACGGGGAACACTGAAGCTTTCTTT
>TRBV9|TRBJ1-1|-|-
CASSVLGVEAFF
TGTGCCAGCAGCGTACTGGGAGTTGAAGCTTTCTTT
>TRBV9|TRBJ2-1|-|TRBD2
CASKRGGLDEQFF
TGTGCCAGCAAGCGGGGGGGCCTTGATGAGCAGTTCTTC
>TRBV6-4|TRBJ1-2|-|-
CASSDSSAKPGGYTF
TGTGCCAGCAGTGACTCGAGCGCCAAACCCGGGGGCTACACCTTC
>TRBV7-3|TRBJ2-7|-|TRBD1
CASSPPGTGGPYEQYF
TGTGCCAGCAGCCCTCCGGGGACAGGGGGACCCTACGAGCAGTACTTC
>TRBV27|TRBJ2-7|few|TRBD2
CASSFSLAGGGAAQYF
TGTGCCAGCAGTTTTTCGCTAGCGGGGGGGGGAGCTGCGCAGTACTTC
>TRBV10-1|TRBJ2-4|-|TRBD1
CASSRQGVTNIQYF
TGCGCCAGCAGTAGACAGGGCGTGACGAACATTCAGTACTTC
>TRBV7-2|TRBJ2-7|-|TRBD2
CASSLLRGLAGESYEQYF
TGTGCCAGCAGCTTACTCCGGGGACTAGCGGGGGAGTCCTACGAGCAGTACTTC
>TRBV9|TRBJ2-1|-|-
CASSPRLKSSYNEQFF
TGTGCCAGCAGCCCCCGGTTAAAGAGCTCCTACAATGAGCAGTTCTTC
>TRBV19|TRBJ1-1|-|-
CASSIDREGSGSSEAFF
TGTGCCAGTAGTATAGATCGGGAGGGGAGCGGGAGCTCTGAAGCTTTCTTT
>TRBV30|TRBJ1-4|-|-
CAWGSEKLFF
TGTGCCTGGGGGAGTGAAAAACTGTTTTTT
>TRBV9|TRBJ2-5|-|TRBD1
CASSGGTGPETQYF
TGTGCCAGCAGCGGAGGGACAGGGCCAGAGACCCAGTACTTC
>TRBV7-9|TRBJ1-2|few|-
CASSQAGVDYGYTF
TGTGCCAGCAGCCAAGCAGGGGTGGACTATGGCTACACCTTC
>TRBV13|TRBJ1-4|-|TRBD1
CASSPRDRGLGEKLFF
TGTGCCAGCAGCCCGCGGGACAGGGGGCTAGGTGAAAAACTGTTTTTT
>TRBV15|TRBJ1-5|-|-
CATSYNQPQHF
TGTGCCACCAGCTACAATCAGCCCCAGCATTTT
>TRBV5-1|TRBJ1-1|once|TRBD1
CASSFDRANTEAFF
TGCGCCAGCAGCTTTGACAGGGCTAACACTGAAGCTTTCTTT
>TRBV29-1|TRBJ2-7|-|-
CSVDHEGINEQYF
TGCAGCGTTGACCACGAGGGTATCAACGAGCAGTACTTC
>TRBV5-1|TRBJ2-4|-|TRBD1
CASSHRQGELCSKNIQYF
TGCGCCAGCAGCCACAGACAGGGGGAGCTTTGTTCCAAAAACATTCAGTACTTC
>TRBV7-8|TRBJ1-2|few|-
CASSGDRLNYGYTF
TGTGCCAGCAGCGGTGACAGGTTAAACTATGGCTACACCTTC
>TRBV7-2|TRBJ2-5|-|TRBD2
CASRGAGGPQTQYF
TGTGCCAGCAGGGGTGCGGGGGGGCCTCAGACCCAGTACTTC
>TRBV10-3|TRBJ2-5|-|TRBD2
CAIGALAGGGETQYF
TGTGCCATCGGAGCCTTAGCGGGGGGCGGAGAGACCCAGTACTTC
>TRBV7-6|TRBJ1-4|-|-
CASSRQVGTNEKLFF
TGTGCCAGCAGCCGACAGGTGGGAACTAATGAAAAACTGTTTTTT
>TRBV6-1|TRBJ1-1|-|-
CASSNSGNTEAFF
TGTGCCAGCAGTAATTCAGGGAACACTGAAGCTTTCTTT
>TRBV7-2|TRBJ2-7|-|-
CASGPSGLPYEQYF
TGTGCCAGCGGGCCGAGCGGGTTACCCTACGAGCAGTACTTC
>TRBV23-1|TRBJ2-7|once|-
CASTVGDYEQYF
TGCGCCAGCACCGTAGGGGACTACGAGCAGTACTTC
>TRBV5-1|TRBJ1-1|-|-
CASSLDSGLSWNTEAFF
TGCGCCAGCAGCTTGGATAGCGGCCTATCCTGGAACACTGAAGCTTTCTTT